The 22 T cell receptor beta chains below were found in one sample sequenced in a study of cytomegalovirus exposure and HLA in healthy donors. The PCR contained 60 Vbeta and 13 Jbeta primers. Here immunoSEQ multiplex PCR was the method, and the copy in TCRdb shows in-frame clones only, minus some. This sample carries 150,000 to 200,000 clones, about three quarters of them seen once, and the ten largest clones take nearly 6.5%. The sequenced material came from PBMCs. These receptors came from a man in his forties in good health and CMV-seropositive.

The rearrangement joins TRBV11-1 to TRBJ2-4; a weak D match, TRBD2 (5 bases). The length of the CDR3 is 17 residues. Germline values: CDR1 SGHAT, CDR2 FQDESV (reference sequence). The V end lost 1 base, the J end lost 1 base, and 14 bases lay between the germline ends. CDR3 nucleotides: TGTGCCAGCAGCTTAGTGTTCCGCCCGGGGGCCAAAAACATTCAGTACTTC. Protein product: CASSLVFRPGAKNIQYF.

This chain uses TRBV28 with TRBJ1-2; a possible D gene is TRBD1 (5 bases). The CDR3 loop spans 12 amino acids. Germline V lookup: CDR1 MDHEN, CDR2 SYDVKM. Trimming left V 5 bases short and J 2 bases short, with 6 bases between. The CDR3 DNA reads as TGTGCCAGCAGTGGGGCGAACTATGGCTACACCTTC. Amino acids: CASSGANYGYTF.

The chain links TRBV9 to TRBJ2-5, with a weak D call TRBD1 (6 bases). The CDR3 extends over 16 amino acids. Germline assignment: CDR1 SGDLS and CDR2 YYNGEE. The germline V and J ends were trimmed by 3 bases and 2 bases, with 17 bases remaining between them. CDR3 in amino acids: CASSGFSTGPQETQYF. The CDR3 DNA sequence: TGTGCCAGCAGCGGATTTTCGACAGGCCCGCAAGAGACCCAGTACTTC.

This chain joins TRBV5-1 and TRBJ2-6, with TRBD1 matching 8 bases. The CDR3 covers 15 residues. The V and J ends lost 2 bases and 2 bases, in that order; junction bases with no gene match: 0. Germline-derived CDR1 and CDR2 are SGHRS and YFSETQ. Written as DNA, the CDR3 is TGCGCCAGCAGCTTACAGGGGGCTGGGGCCAACGTCCTGACTTTC. It specifies CASSLQGAGANVLTF.

This chain links TRBV7-9 with TRBJ1-3; tentative D call: TRBD1 (5 bases). This CDR3 has 14 amino acids. Germline V gene data show CDR1 as SEHNR and CDR2 as FQNEAQ (reference sequence). Trimming cost V 6 bases and J 0 bases, with 9 bases left between them. The CDR3 loop is CASRAGDSGNTIYF. DNA of the CDR3: TGTGCCAGCAGGGCGGGGGACTCTGGAAACACCATATATTTT.

The CDR3 DNA follows: TGTGCCAGCAGCCAAGCGCCTCCGGTTGAGCAGTTCTTC. As protein: CASSQAPPVEQFF. The J gene is TRBJ2-1, the V gene TRBV14; unclear D gene. This CDR3 comprises 13 residues. CDR1 SGHDN and CDR2 FVKESK come from the germline V gene. Trimming cost V 1 base and J 9 bases, with 10 bases left between them.

This chain links TRBV30 with TRBJ2-5; unclear D gene. CDR3 length equals 13 residues. Per germline, CDR1 GTSNPN and CDR2 SVGIG (reference sequence). V dropped 2 bases and J dropped 7 bases, with 14 bases sitting between them. The CDR3 DNA reads TGTGCCTGGAGTCCCCTAGACGTCGGGACCCAGTACTTC. Translated: CAWSPLDVGTQYF. Using reference TRBV30 and TRBJ2-5 for the parts outside the CDR3, the full variable domain is SQTIHQWPATLVQPVGSPLSLECTVEGTSNPNLYWYRQAAGRGLQLLFYSVGIGQISSEVPQNLSASRPQDRQFILSSKKLLLSDSGFYLCAWSPLDVGTQYFGPGTRLLVL.

The V and J genes are TRBV5-4 and TRBJ2-1, with 7 bases aligning to TRBD1. The CDR3 runs to 14 residues. CDR1 is SGHNT, CDR2 YYREEE, per germline (reference sequence). The J segment lost 5 bases and the V segment lost 1 base, leaving 3 bases of the junction unmatched. The CDR3 coding sequence is TGTGCCAGCAGCTTGTGGCAGGGGGACAATGAGCAGTTCTTC. Protein: CASSLWQGDNEQFF. The full variable domain, in which reference TRBV5-4 and TRBJ2-1 provide the parts outside the CDR3, is ETGVTQSPTHLIKTRGQQVTLRCSSQSGHNTVSWYQQALGQGPQFIFQYYREEENGRGNFPPRFSGLQFPNYSSELNVNALELDDSALYLCASSLWQGDNEQFFGPGTRLTVL.

This chain joins TRBV11-1 and TRBJ1-5; 7 bases agree with TRBD1. Germline trimming cut 5 bases from V and 5 bases from J; bases unmatched to any gene: 3. Germline V gene lookup returns CDR1 SGHAT and CDR2 FQDESV (reference sequence). The CDR3 runs to 13 residues. The CDR3 region has the DNA TGTGCCAGCAGCCTCACAGGGGATCAGCCCCAGCATTTT. Protein: CASSLTGDQPQHF.

CDR3 sequence: CASSPTRASTGELFF. The DNA of the CDR3 is TGCGCCAGCAGCCCCACCAGGGCGTCCACCGGGGAGCTGTTTTTT. The chain uses TRBV5-1 and TRBJ2-2; a possible D gene is TRBD1 (5 bases). CDR1 and CDR2 (germline): SGHRS, YFSETQ. V was shortened by 4 bases and J by 4 bases, with 14 bases between the two germline ends. There are 15 residues in the CDR3. Using reference TRBV5-1 and TRBJ2-2 for the parts outside the CDR3, the full variable domain is KAGVTQTPRYLIKTRGQQVTLSCSPISGHRSVSWYQQTPGQGLQFLFEYFSETQRNKGNFPGRFSGRQFSNSRSEMNVSTLELGDSALYLCASSPTRASTGELFFGEGSRLTVL.

The CDR3: CASSPTRSSYEQYF. Here the CDR3 DNA reads TGTGCCAGCAGCCCTACTAGGTCCTCCTACGAGCAGTACTTC. This chain uses TRBV11-3 with TRBJ2-5; TRBD2 is a possible D gene (5 bases). The J call may be faulty, since TRBJ2-7 better matches the DNA end. The V gene's germline CDR1 is SGHNT and CDR2 YENEEA. The length of the CDR3 is 14 residues.

The chain links TRBV10-3 to TRBJ2-5; 12 nucleotides match TRBD2. CDR3 length: 14 residues. Germline V gene data show CDR1 as ENHRY and CDR2 as SYGVKD. V lost 10 bases, J lost 9 bases, and 12 bases stayed unmatched. The CDR3 sequence: CATSRLAGVESQYF. DNA for the CDR3: TGTGCCACCTCCCGACTAGCGGGAGTGGAGTCCCAGTACTTC.

This chain uses TRBV19 with TRBJ2-1; 12 positions agree with TRBD2. From germline, CDR1 is LNHDA and CDR2 SQIVND (reference sequence). V gave up 3 bases and J gave up 7 bases; unmatched junction bases: 10. The CDR3 totals 17 residues. The CDR3 DNA reads TGTGCCAGTAGTATGTCGCTAGCGGGAGGGCCCGTGAATGAGCAGTTCTTC. Its protein product is CASSMSLAGGPVNEQFF.

This rearrangement joins TRBV27 to TRBJ1-5, with D perhaps matching TRBD1 (5 bases). Germline values: CDR1 MNHEY, CDR2 SMNVEV (reference sequence). Between the trimmed V and J ends, which lost 1 base and 4 bases, there was a span of 11 bases. The CDR3 sequence is 15 residues long. CDR3 residues: CASSLFAGENQPQHF. As DNA, the CDR3 is TGTGCCAGCAGTTTATTCGCGGGGGAAAATCAGCCCCAGCATTTT.

The chain couples TRBV19 to TRBJ1-5; D gene ambiguous. The germline CDR1 and CDR2 sequences are LNHDA and SQIVND (reference sequence). The CDR3 sequence is 14 residues long. Deletions cut 1 base from V and 11 bases from J, with 15 bases between. This CDR3 is CASSIVGRPRTQHF. CDR3 DNA: TGTGCCAGTAGTATAGTGGGCCGTCCTCGTACCCAGCATTTT.

This chain links TRBV5-6 with TRBJ2-6; tentative D call: TRBD2 (6 bases). The germline V gene has CDR1 SGHDT and CDR2 YYEEEE. The CDR3 runs 15 residues. V gave up 5 bases and J gave up 0 bases, with 9 bases separating them. CDR3 in DNA: TGTGCCAGCAGGGGGACTGGCTCTGGGGCCAACGTCCTGACTTTC. It is translated as CASRGTGSGANVLTF.

This chain uses TRBV7-9 with TRBJ1-1, with D perhaps TRBD1 (5 bases). Trimming pared 5 bases from V and 0 bases from J, leaving 16 bases between. The CDR3 has 16 residues. Germline CDR1 is SEHNR and CDR2 is FQNEAQ (reference sequence). The CDR3 DNA sequence: TGTGCCAGCAGCCAAATGACAGTGGCATTGAACACTGAAGCTTTCTTT. It specifies CASSQMTVALNTEAFF.

This clone was detected only once. The chain carries TRBV4-2 and TRBJ1-4, with D possibly being TRBD1 (6 bases). Trimming left V 0 bases short and J 7 bases short, with 12 bases between. The CDR3 is 15 amino acids. CDR1 LGHNA and CDR2 YNFKEQ come from the germline V gene. The CDR3 is CASSQERTVSEKLFF. The CDR3 DNA is TGTGCCAGCAGCCAAGAGAGGACAGTAAGTGAAAAACTGTTTTTT.

CDR3 DNA: TGTGCCAGCAGCTTAGTCGGACTAGCGGGAGGGCCTACCAAAAACATTCAGTACTTC. Translation: CASSLVGLAGGPTKNIQYF. This chain joins TRBV11-2 and TRBJ2-4; 15 bases map to TRBD2. This CDR3 is 19 amino acids long. Germline V lookup: CDR1 SGHAT, CDR2 FQNNGV. J gave up 2 bases and V 1 base, and 6 bases lay outside the gene matches.

The chain is built from TRBV27 and TRBJ2-1; weak D call: TRBD2 (5 bases). With 5 bases removed from V and 10 bases from J, the gap between germline ends came to 9 bases. CDR1 is MNHEY and CDR2 is SMNVEV in the germline V gene (reference sequence). The CDR3 length is 11 residues. CDR3 in DNA: TGTGCCAGCAGTGGCGGGCTCGAGCAGTTCTTC. Amino acids: CASSGGLEQFF.

The V gene is TRBV7-9, the J gene TRBJ2-5; 14 nucleotides line up with TRBD2. Germline V gene lookup returns CDR1 SEHNR and CDR2 FQNEAQ (reference sequence). V trimming: 5 bases; J trimming: 1 base; junction bases outside the gene matches: 3. The length of the CDR3 is 16 residues. Here the CDR3 reads CASSRGLAGGQETQYF. CDR3 coding DNA: TGTGCCAGCAGCCGCGGACTAGCGGGAGGCCAAGAGACCCAGTACTTC.

The chain carries TRBV27 and TRBJ2-1, with a tentative D call TRBD2 (6 bases). Germline assignment: CDR1 MNHEY and CDR2 SMNVEV (reference sequence). The CDR3 extends over 13 amino acids. The V and J ends lost 3 bases and 7 bases respectively, with 10 bases between them. The CDR3 loop is CASSFRDWNEQFF. CDR3 in DNA: TGTGCCAGCAGTTTTAGGGACTGGAATGAGCAGTTCTTC.